This T cell receptor (beta chain) was recovered during a study of blood T cell repertoires in COVID-19. Germline CDR1 reads SNHLY; CDR2 reads FYNNEI. V shed 6 bases, J shed 6 bases, and the junction held 2 bases outside the gene matches. The CDR3 runs to 13 residues. Assay used: immunoSEQ multiplex PCR; TCRdb lists only in-frame clones, some missing. The data contain roughly 260,000 clones, about 87% of them singletons. V gene TRBV2 combines with J gene TRBJ2-2, with 9 bases identical to TRBD1. This sequence originates from a man aged 55 to 70 who had recovered from COVID-19. The sample comprised peripheral blood. This CDR3 is CASRGTGPGELFF. The CDR3 nucleotides read TGTGCCAGCAGAGGGACAGGGCCCGGGGAGCTGTTTTTT.